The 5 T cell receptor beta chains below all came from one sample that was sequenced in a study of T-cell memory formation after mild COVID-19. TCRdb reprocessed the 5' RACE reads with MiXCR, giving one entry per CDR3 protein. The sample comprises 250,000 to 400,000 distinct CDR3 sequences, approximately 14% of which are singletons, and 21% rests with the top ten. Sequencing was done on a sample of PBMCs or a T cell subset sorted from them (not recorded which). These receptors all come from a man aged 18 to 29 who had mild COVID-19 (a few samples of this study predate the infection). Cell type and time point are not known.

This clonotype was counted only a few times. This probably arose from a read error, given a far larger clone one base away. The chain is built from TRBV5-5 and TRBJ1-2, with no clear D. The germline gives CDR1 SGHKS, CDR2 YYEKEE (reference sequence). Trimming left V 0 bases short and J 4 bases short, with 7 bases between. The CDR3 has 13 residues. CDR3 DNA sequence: TGTGCCAGCAGCTTGGGAGAGGGCTATGGCTACACCTTC. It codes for CASSLGEGYGYTF.

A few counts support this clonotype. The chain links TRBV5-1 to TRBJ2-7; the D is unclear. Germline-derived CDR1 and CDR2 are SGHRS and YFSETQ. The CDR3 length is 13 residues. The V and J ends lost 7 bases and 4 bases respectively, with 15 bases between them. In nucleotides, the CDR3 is TGCGCCAGCGCTTATGGCTCAGGTTACGAGCAGTACGTC. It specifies CASAYGSGYEQYV.

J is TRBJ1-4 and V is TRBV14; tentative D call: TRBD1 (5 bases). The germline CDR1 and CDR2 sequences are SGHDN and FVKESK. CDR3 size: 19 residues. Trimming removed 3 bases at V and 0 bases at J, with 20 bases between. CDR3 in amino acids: CASSQAYGRSRATNEKLFF. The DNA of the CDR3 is TGTGCCAGCAGCCAGGCCTACGGGCGGTCCAGGGCAACTAATGAAAAACTGTTTTTT.

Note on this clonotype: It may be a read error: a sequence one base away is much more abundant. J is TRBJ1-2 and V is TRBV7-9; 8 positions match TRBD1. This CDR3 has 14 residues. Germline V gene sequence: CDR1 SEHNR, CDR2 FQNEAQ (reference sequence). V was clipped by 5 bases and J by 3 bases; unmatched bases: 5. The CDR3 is CASSHGQGHYGYTF. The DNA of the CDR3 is TGTGCCAGCAGCCACGGACAGGGTCACTATGGCTACACCTTC.

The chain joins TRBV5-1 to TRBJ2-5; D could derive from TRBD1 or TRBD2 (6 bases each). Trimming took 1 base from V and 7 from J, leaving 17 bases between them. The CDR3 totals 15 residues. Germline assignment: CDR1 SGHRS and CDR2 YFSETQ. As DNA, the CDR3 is TGCGCCAGCAGCTTGAGAGGGACTCTGGGGGCGACCCAGTACTTC. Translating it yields CASSLRGTLGATQYF.